This T cell receptor (beta chain) comes out of a study of T cell repertoires in cytomegalovirus infection. TCRdb itself ran the reads through MiXCR, one entry per CDR3 protein. Of roughly 150,000 distinct CDR3 sequences in the sample, about 25% were seen once. About this clonotype: Its antigen is as yet unknown.

Germline CDR1 LNHDA, CDR2 SQIVND (reference sequence). V was pared by 5 bases and J by 2 bases, with 3 bases of the junction left unmatched. This CDR3 is 15 amino acids long. Study-wide results and limits: CMV-specific TCR beta clonotypes restricted by HLA-C were the ones dominating the ex vivo response. Individuals carrying CMV plus the relevant HLA were identified by cumulative frequency of public TCR beta families.

This clonotype was sampled from a human donor in good health (CMV status not recorded). Some clones in this sample may be carry-over from other donors' samples. Sequenced input: PBMCs. The chain uses TRBV19 and TRBJ2-6; 7 bases agree with TRBD1. The DNA of the CDR3 is TGTGCCAGTAGTCCCAGGGGGACTGGGGCCAACGTCCTGACTTTC. Translated: CASSPRGTGANVLTF.